This T cell receptor beta chain comes out of a study of CD8+CD57+ T cells in acquired aplastic anemia. Study outcomes and limitations: Levels of CD8+ Simpson's diversity were not significantly distinct in patients versus controls. Found in both controls and patients were twenty-nine CD8+ CDR3 sequences.

The sequenced patients had an expansion of CD8+CD57+ cells seen by flow cytometry. Sampling of blood occurred while the patients had still received no therapy. This clonotype came up once. The antigen remains unidentified. Genomic DNA provided the template from which TCR beta VDJ and CDR3 profiles were obtained. From the reads, TCRdb called clonotypes with MiXCR, one entry per CDR3 protein. The table has about 95,000 distinct CDR3 sequences, 55% to 75% seen once; the top ten hold about 60%. V lost 4 bases, J lost 1 base, and 11 bases lay in between. Germline V gene data show CDR1 as SNHLY and CDR2 as FYNNEI. CDR3 size: 15 residues.

The sample consisted of sorted CD4+, CD8+, or CD8+CD57+ T cells (not recorded which) from PBMCs. V and J are TRBV2 and TRBJ1-5; no reliable D call. This receptor was taken from a human donor with aplastic anemia. CDR3 bases: TGTGCCAGCAGTGGTAGGGTGTTGAGCAATCAGCCCCAGCATTTT. Residues: CASSGRVLSNQPQHF.